The 30 T cell receptor beta chains in this list originate from one sample, sequenced in a study of shared clonotypes between healthy human individuals. Sequencing used immunoSEQ multiplex PCR; TCRdb keeps in-frame clones, though not all of them. The table includes some 1.4 million clones, roughly 96% detected once. Material: naive CD4+ T cells sorted from blood. Subset: CD45RA+ positively selected. These TCRs come from a man aged 30 to 39 in good health.

The chain is built from TRBV5-6 and TRBJ2-3, with a tentative D call TRBD1 (6 bases). The CDR3 sequence is 15 residues long. V lost 0 bases to trimming and J lost 6 bases, with 14 bases between them. Germline CDR1 and CDR2: SGHDT and YYEEEE. CDR3: CASSLGYERGDTQYF. The CDR3 DNA is TGTGCCAGCAGCTTGGGGTACGAGAGGGGGGATACGCAGTATTTT.

This chain joins TRBV28 and TRBJ1-2; D not resolved. Trimming stripped 7 bases from V and 2 bases from J, with 14 bases between. The CDR3 sequence is 14 residues long. Per germline, CDR1 MDHEN and CDR2 SYDVKM. The CDR3 DNA follows: TGTGCCAGCACCACACCCCGGGGAAACTATGGCTACACCTTC. Encoded protein: CASTTPRGNYGYTF.

The gene calls are TRBV5-4 and TRBJ2-7; D not certain. This CDR3 is built from 14 residues. The V end lost 2 bases, the J end lost 3 bases, and 12 bases lay between the germline ends. Germline CDR1 SGHNT, CDR2 YYREEE (reference sequence). The CDR3 is CASSFGQVNYEQYF. The CDR3 DNA follows: TGTGCCAGCAGCTTTGGGCAGGTCAACTACGAGCAGTACTTC. Variable domain in full (rest from reference TRBV5-4 and TRBJ2-7): ETGVTQSPTHLIKTRGQQVTLRCSSQSGHNTVSWYQQALGQGPQFIFQYYREEENGRGNFPPRFSGLQFPNYSSELNVNALELDDSALYLCASSFGQVNYEQYFGPGTRLTVT.

This chain links TRBV5-1 with TRBJ1-3, with D possibly matching TRBD1 (5 bases). This CDR3 comprises 16 residues. Looked up from germline, CDR1 is SGHRS and CDR2 is YFSETQ. With 7 bases removed from V and 0 bases from J, the gap between germline ends came to 17 bases. For the CDR3, the DNA is TGCGCCAGCCGGGGTGAACTACAGGCCTCTGGAAACACCATATATTTT. Its translation: CASRGELQASGNTIYF.

V usage is TRBV6-4 and J usage is TRBJ2-7, with 10 bases identical to TRBD2. Germline assignment: CDR1 MRHNA and CDR2 SNTAGT. V was pared by 1 base and J by 3 bases, with 6 bases of the junction left unmatched. The CDR3 length is 16 residues. This CDR3 is CASSDCRTSGIYEQYF. CDR3 coding DNA: TGTGCCAGCAGTGACTGTCGGACTAGCGGAATCTACGAGCAGTACTTC.

The rearrangement links TRBV28 to TRBJ2-7, with 8 bases matching TRBD2. The germline CDR1 and CDR2 sequences are MDHEN and SYDVKM. This CDR3 spans 15 amino acids. J gave up 3 bases and V 5 bases, and 9 bases lay outside the gene matches. This CDR3 reads CASSPGGSGNYEQYF. CDR3 DNA sequence: TGTGCCAGCAGTCCGGGGGGTAGCGGGAACTACGAGCAGTACTTC. The whole variable domain, filled in from reference TRBV28 and TRBJ2-7, reads DVKVTQSSRYLVKRTGEKVFLECVQDMDHENMFWYRQDPGLGLRLIYFSYDVKMKEKGDIPEGYSVSREKKERFSLILESASTNQTSMYLCASSPGGSGNYEQYFGPGTRLTVT.

The V call is TRBV11-2, the J call TRBJ2-2; D is ambiguous. The V gene lost 5 bases and the J gene lost 0 bases, with 7 bases spanning the gap. This CDR3 is built from 14 residues. The germline V gene encodes CDR1 SGHAT and CDR2 FQNNGV. The CDR3 nucleotides read TGTGCCAGCAGCCGTCGGTCGAACACCGGGGAGCTGTTTTTT. This codes for CASSRRSNTGELFF.

This sequence joins TRBV6-5 and TRBJ2-1, with 11 bases identical to TRBD1. J lost 7 bases, V lost 6 bases, and 8 bases had no gene match. Germline CDR1 is MNHEY and CDR2 is SVGAGI. The CDR3 totals 15 residues. The DNA of the CDR3 is TGTGCCAGCAGGCCCGTCCGGGACAGGGGGAATGAGCAGTTCTTC. Protein product: CASRPVRDRGNEQFF.

V usage is TRBV9 and J usage is TRBJ1-2; 7 bases line up with TRBD1. This CDR3 has 16 amino acids. J lost 5 bases, V lost 2 bases, and 12 bases had no gene match. The germline V gene has CDR1 SGDLS and CDR2 YYNGEE. CDR3 residues: CASSVTGTAYDYGYTF. For the CDR3, the DNA is TGTGCCAGCAGCGTGACCGGGACAGCATACGATTATGGCTACACCTTC.

In the case of this clone: Other nucleotide sequences in the sample specify the same CDR3. This rearrangement joins TRBV7-2 to TRBJ1-1; the match to TRBD1 covers 9 bases. The ends lost 5 bases at V and 4 bases at J; junction bases unmatched: 2. Germline CDR1 is SGHTA and CDR2 is FQGNSA. CDR3 length: 13 amino acids. The CDR3 protein is CASSLTGGTEAFF. The CDR3 DNA is TGTGCCAGCAGCCTGACAGGGGGCACTGAAGCTTTCTTT.

J is TRBJ1-5 and V is TRBV7-9; no clear D. V lost 2 bases and J 7 bases, leaving 6 bases between the germline ends. Germline loops: CDR1 SEHNR, CDR2 FQNEAQ (reference sequence). The CDR3 totals 12 residues. The DNA for the CDR3 is TGTGCCAGCAGCTTAAAGGCCCAGCCCCAGCATTTT. Translating it yields CASSLKAQPQHF.

This CDR3 is CASSVERGSFDTQYF. CDR3 sequence (DNA): TGTGCCAGCAGCGTAGAACGCGGGAGTTTTGATACGCAGTATTTT. This chain joins TRBV9 and TRBJ2-3; 7 bases line up with TRBD2. The CDR3 length is 15 residues. The junction had 7 bases not matched to a gene; V was cut back by 0 bases and J by 6 bases. Germline V lookup: CDR1 SGDLS, CDR2 YYNGEE.

This chain uses TRBV5-4 with TRBJ2-5, with 14 bases identical to TRBD2. Germline assignment: CDR1 SGHNT and CDR2 YYREEE (reference sequence). The CDR3 extends over 17 amino acids. The trim removed 4 bases at V and 2 bases at J, leaving 7 bases unmatched. The CDR3 here is CASSAGTSGRIQETQYF. Here the CDR3 DNA reads TGTGCCAGCAGCGCCGGGACTAGCGGGAGAATTCAAGAGACCCAGTACTTC.

The chain carries TRBV28 and TRBJ1-2; D is possibly TRBD1 (5 bases). V lost 6 bases and J 4 bases, leaving 15 bases between the germline ends. This CDR3 is built from 14 residues. The germline V gene encodes CDR1 MDHEN and CDR2 SYDVKM. The CDR3 region is CASRYRGARYGYTF. The DNA of the CDR3 is TGTGCCAGCAGATACCGTGGGGCCCGCTATGGCTACACCTTC.

The J gene is TRBJ2-7, the V gene TRBV7-2; D may be TRBD2 (5 bases). The CDR3 contains 17 residues. V dropped 4 bases and J dropped 0 bases, with 19 bases sitting between them. CDR1 and CDR2 (germline): SGHTA, FQGNSA. CDR3 in DNA: TGTGCCAGCAGCTGGGCCCTCCGAGCGAGGGTCTCCTACGAGCAGTACTTC. This encodes CASSWALRARVSYEQYF.

This clone was seen only once. The chain links TRBV9 to TRBJ2-5; D may be TRBD2 (6 bases). Germline CDR1 is SGDLS and CDR2 is YYNGEE. This CDR3 contains 17 residues. Trimming removed 0 bases from V and 5 bases from J, with 20 bases in between. Here the CDR3 DNA reads TGTGCCAGCAGCGTAGACCCCCCGGAGGGAGTTAGGGAGACCCAGTACTTC. Its protein is CASSVDPPEGVRETQYF.

Concerning this clone: Other DNA sequences from this sample encode an identical CDR3 as well. The CDR3: CASSVVGRNTGELFF. The CDR3 DNA reads as TGTGCCAGCAGCGTAGTGGGTAGGAACACCGGGGAGCTGTTTTTT. V is TRBV9 and J is TRBJ2-2, with no clear D. Trimming took off 0 bases at V and 1 base at J, with 7 bases between the two ends. This CDR3 is built from 15 residues. From germline, CDR1 is SGDLS and CDR2 YYNGEE.

The chain links TRBV5-4 to TRBJ2-5; tentatively, D is TRBD1 or TRBD2 (6 bases each). The germline V and J ends were trimmed by 0 bases and 6 bases, with 12 bases remaining between them. CDR1 is SGHNT, CDR2 YYREEE, per germline (reference sequence). This CDR3 has 14 amino acids. The CDR3 nucleotides are TGTGCCAGCAGCTTGGGTCAGGGGAGGCAGACCCAGTACTTC. Protein: CASSLGQGRQTQYF.

The chain links TRBV27 to TRBJ2-7, with 9 bases lining up with TRBD2. The ends lost 5 bases at V and 1 base at J; junction bases unmatched: 12. Per the germline V gene, CDR1 is MNHEY and CDR2 is SMNVEV (reference sequence). The CDR3 has 17 amino acids. The CDR3 spells CASSKGEGLAGSYEQYF. CDR3 coding DNA: TGTGCCAGCAGTAAAGGGGAGGGGCTAGCGGGATCCTACGAGCAGTACTTC.

This chain links TRBV7-8 with TRBJ2-2; D is uncertain. V was trimmed by 4 bases and J by 5 bases, leaving 8 bases between them. Germline assignment: CDR1 SGHVS and CDR2 FQNEAQ. This CDR3 comprises 13 residues. The CDR3 nucleotides read TGTGCCAGCAGCTCGGCCCTTACCGGGGAGCTGTTTTTT. Protein sequence: CASSSALTGELFF. The entire variable domain, with the rest obtained from reference TRBV7-8 and TRBJ2-2, is as follows: GAGVSQSPRYKVAKRGQDVALRCDPISGHVSLFWYQQALGQGPEFLTYFQNEAQLDKSGLPSDRFFAERPEGSVSTLKIQRTQQEDSAVYLCASSSALTGELFFGEGSRLTVL.

J is TRBJ2-7 and V is TRBV5-4, with TRBD1 matching 10 bases. This CDR3 has 15 residues. V dropped 5 bases and J dropped 4; count of bases not matched to a gene: 9. Germline values: CDR1 SGHNT, CDR2 YYREEE (reference sequence). The DNA of the CDR3 is TGTGCCAGCAGTCCCGACAGGGGGCGTCTGTACGAGCAGTACTTC. Translating it yields CASSPDRGRLYEQYF.

The V call is TRBV11-2, the J call TRBJ1-1; 7 bases are shared with TRBD1. CDR3 length: 16 amino acids. V gave up 5 bases and J gave up 4 bases; unmatched junction bases: 13. Germline lookup yields CDR1 SGHAT and CDR2 FQNNGV. CDR3 sequence: CASSTIRGRTGTEAFF. In DNA form, the CDR3 reads TGTGCCAGCAGCACCATTAGGGGGCGGACGGGCACTGAAGCTTTCTTT.

This sequence joins TRBV2 and TRBJ2-7; D is unclear. This CDR3 is 14 amino acids long. Germline V CDR1 and CDR2: SNHLY, FYNNEI. The ends were cut back, 7 bases at V and 6 bases at J, with 19 bases in the middle. CDR3 sequence: CASNPHRVGGEQYF. CDR3 coding DNA: TGTGCCAGCAATCCCCACCGGGTGGGCGGCGAGCAGTACTTC.

The count of this clone is one. J is TRBJ2-2 and V is TRBV30, with 7 bases aligning to TRBD2. Germline CDR1 and CDR2: GTSNPN and SVGIG (reference sequence). The CDR3 spans 17 residues. Here the CDR3 DNA reads TGTGCTTGGTCCTCCTTGCGGGGGAGGACTTCCACCGGGGAGCTGTTTTTT. Its protein is CAWSSLRGRTSTGELFF. The full variable domain, with the rest looked up from reference TRBV30 and TRBJ2-2, is SQTIHQWPATLVQPVGSPLSLECTVEGTSNPNLYWYRQAAGRGLQLLFYSVGIGQISSEVPQNLSASRPQDRQFILSSKKLLLSDSGFYLCAWSSLRGRTSTGELFFGEGSRLTVL.

This clone has just one count. The chain combines TRBV29-1 with TRBJ1-2, with D uncertain. Germline assignment: CDR1 SQVTM and CDR2 ANQGSEA. Trimming removed 5 bases at V and 2 bases at J, with 9 bases between. CDR3 length: 12 amino acids. CDR3 loop: CSVTMGNYGYTF. The CDR3 nucleotides read TGCAGCGTTACAATGGGGAACTATGGCTACACCTTC.

In DNA, the CDR3 is TGCGCCAGCAGCCTGACTAGCGGGAGTACCCATGAGCAGTTCTTC. Protein sequence: CASSLTSGSTHEQFF. The V and J genes are TRBV5-1 and TRBJ2-1, with TRBD2 matching 12 bases. The CDR3 extends over 15 amino acids. Trimming at V came to 4 bases and at J to 8 bases, leaving 7 bases not matched to a gene. CDR1 and CDR2 (germline): SGHRS, YFSETQ.

CDR3 sequence (DNA): TGTGCCAGCAGCTTCGGGACAGCTGGCTACACCTTC. It translates to CASSFGTAGYTF. The genes are TRBV5-8 and TRBJ1-2, with 7 bases lining up with TRBD1. Germline V lookup: CDR1 SGHTS, CDR2 YDEGEE. The CDR3 has 12 residues. V gave up 2 bases and J gave up 7 bases; unmatched junction bases: 2.

The chain recombines TRBV10-1 with TRBJ2-7, with 8 positions matching TRBD1. J lost 4 bases, V lost 6 bases, and 11 bases had no gene match. Germline CDR1 is WNHNN and CDR2 is SYGVQD (reference sequence). The CDR3 extends over 15 amino acids. CDR3 in DNA: TGCGCCAGCAGCAAGGACAGGGTCGGGTCTTACGAGCAGTACTTC. Encoded protein: CASSKDRVGSYEQYF.

V and J are TRBV5-6 and TRBJ2-2, with a tentative D call TRBD2 (5 bases). The germline V gene encodes CDR1 SGHDT and CDR2 YYEEEE. CDR3 size: 16 residues. V was clipped by 1 base and J by 2 bases, with 12 bases between them. The CDR3 loop is CASSLHGMVNTGELFF. The CDR3 DNA is TGTGCCAGCAGCTTGCACGGGATGGTCAACACCGGGGAGCTGTTTTTT.

The chain is built from TRBV5-4 and TRBJ1-1; no clear D gene. The V gene lost 3 bases and the J gene lost 0 bases, with 6 bases spanning the gap. Germline CDR1 is SGHNT and CDR2 is YYREEE (reference sequence). This CDR3 has 13 amino acids. CDR3 DNA: TGTGCCAGCAGCTATGGTCTGAACACTGAAGCTTTCTTT. The encoded protein is CASSYGLNTEAFF.